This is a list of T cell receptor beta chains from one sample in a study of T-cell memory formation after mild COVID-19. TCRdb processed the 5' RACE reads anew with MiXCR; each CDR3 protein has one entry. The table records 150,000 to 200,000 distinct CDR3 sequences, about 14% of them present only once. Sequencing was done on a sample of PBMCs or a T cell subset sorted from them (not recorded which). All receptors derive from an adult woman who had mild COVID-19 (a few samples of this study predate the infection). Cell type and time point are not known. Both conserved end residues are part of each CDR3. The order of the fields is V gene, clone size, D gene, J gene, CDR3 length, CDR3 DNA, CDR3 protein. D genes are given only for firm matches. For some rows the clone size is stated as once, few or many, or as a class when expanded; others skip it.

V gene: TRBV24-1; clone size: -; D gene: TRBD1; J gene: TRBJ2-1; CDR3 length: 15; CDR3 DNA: TGTGCCACCAGTGATCCCGGGACAGGGGACTATGAGCAGTTCTTC; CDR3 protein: CATSDPGTGDYEQFF
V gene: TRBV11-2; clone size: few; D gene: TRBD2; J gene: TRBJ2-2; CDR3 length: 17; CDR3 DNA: TGTGCCAGCAGCTTGGCCGGCCAGCGGGACTTCACCGGGGAGCTGTTTTTT; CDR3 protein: CASSLAGQRDFTGELFF
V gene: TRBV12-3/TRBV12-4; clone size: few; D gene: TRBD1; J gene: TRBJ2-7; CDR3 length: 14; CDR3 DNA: TGTGCCAGCAGTAGACCAGGGGGCTTCCACGAGCAGTACTTC; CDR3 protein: CASSRPGGFHEQYF
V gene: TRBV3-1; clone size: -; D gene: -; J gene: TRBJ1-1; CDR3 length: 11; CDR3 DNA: TGTGCCAGCAGCCACGGCTGGGAAGCTTTCTTT; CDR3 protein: CASSHGWEAFF
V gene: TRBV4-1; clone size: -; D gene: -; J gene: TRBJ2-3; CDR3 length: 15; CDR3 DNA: TGCGCCAGCAGCCAAGATCCGGCTAGCACAGATACGCAGTATTTT; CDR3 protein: CASSQDPASTDTQYF
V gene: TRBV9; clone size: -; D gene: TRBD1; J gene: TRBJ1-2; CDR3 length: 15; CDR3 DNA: TGTGCCAGCAGCGAATGGGACAGGGTGGGTGACGGCTACACCTTC; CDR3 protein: CASSEWDRVGDGYTF
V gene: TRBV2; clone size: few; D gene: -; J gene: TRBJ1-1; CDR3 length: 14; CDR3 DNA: TGTGCCAGCAGTGTAGGGGGTAAGAACACTGAAGCTTTCTTT; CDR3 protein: CASSVGGKNTEAFF
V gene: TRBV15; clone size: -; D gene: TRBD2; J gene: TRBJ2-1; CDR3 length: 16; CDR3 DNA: TGTGCCACCAGCAGAGTTGCTAGCGGGGCCCAGAATGAGCAGTTCTTC; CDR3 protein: CATSRVASGAQNEQFF
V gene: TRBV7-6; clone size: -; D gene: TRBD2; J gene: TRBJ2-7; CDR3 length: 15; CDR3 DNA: TGTGCCAGCAGCTTGGCGACTAGCGGAGCCAAAGAGCAGTACTTC; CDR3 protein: CASSLATSGAKEQYF
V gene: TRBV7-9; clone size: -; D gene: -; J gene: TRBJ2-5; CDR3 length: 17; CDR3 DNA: TGTGCCAGCAGCTTAAGAGAAGTCCTCCTAGGCGGGGAGACCCAGTACTTC; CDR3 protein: CASSLREVLLGGETQYF
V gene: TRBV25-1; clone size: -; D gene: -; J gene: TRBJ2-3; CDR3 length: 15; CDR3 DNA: TGTGCCAGCAGTGATTTCGGGGCGCACCCAGATACGCAGTATTTT; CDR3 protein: CASSDFGAHPDTQYF
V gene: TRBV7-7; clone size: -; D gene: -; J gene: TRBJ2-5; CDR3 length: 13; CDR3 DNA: TGTGCCAGCAGCTCCTGGACCTATGAGACCCAGTACTTC; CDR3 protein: CASSSWTYETQYF
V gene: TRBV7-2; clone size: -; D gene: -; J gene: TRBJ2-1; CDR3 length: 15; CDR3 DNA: TGTGCCAGCAGCTTCCGGGAGAATGGAGACAATGAGCAGTTCTTC; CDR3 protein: CASSFRENGDNEQFF
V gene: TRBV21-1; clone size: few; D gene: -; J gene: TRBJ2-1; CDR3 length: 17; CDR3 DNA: TGTGCCAGCAGCAAAAAGGGTCAAAGGCCAAATTGGGGTGAGCAGTTCTTC; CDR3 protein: CASSKKGQRPNWGEQFF
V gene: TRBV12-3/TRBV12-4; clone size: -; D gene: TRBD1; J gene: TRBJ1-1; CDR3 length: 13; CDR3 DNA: TGTGCCAGCAGTCCCGACAGGGCCCCTGAAGCTTTCTTT; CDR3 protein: CASSPDRAPEAFF
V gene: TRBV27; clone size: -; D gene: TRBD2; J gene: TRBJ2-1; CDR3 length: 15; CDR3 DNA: TGTGCCAGCAGTGACCGGACTAGCGATTACAATGAGCAGTTCTTC; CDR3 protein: CASSDRTSDYNEQFF
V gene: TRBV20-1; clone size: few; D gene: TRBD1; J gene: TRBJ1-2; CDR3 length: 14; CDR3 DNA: TGCAGTGCACCCTTGGACAGGGGGCATTATGGCTACACCTTC; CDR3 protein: CSAPLDRGHYGYTF
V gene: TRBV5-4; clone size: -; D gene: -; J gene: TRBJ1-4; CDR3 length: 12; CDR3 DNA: TGTGCCAGCAGCTTGGATCAGGGTTTAGGGTTTTTT; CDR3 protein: CASSLDQGLGFF
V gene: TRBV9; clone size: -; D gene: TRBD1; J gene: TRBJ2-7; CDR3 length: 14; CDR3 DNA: TGTGCCAGCAGCCTCTGGACAGGGAACGGCGAGCAGTACTTC; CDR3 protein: CASSLWTGNGEQYF
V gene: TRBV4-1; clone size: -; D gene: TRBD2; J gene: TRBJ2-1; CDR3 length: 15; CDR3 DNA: TGCGCCAGCAGCCAAGTTGGACTAGCGGGCGATGAGCAGTTCTTC; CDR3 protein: CASSQVGLAGDEQFF